This T cell receptor (beta chain) was sequenced in a study of T cells in Graves' hyperthyroidism and ophthalmopathy. The PBMCs were sourced from fresh peripheral blood (less than 11 ml). This clonotype was counted ten times or more. The CDR3 regions of TCR beta were amplified from RNA transcripts. Using the HTBI primer set, a first-round RT-PCR was run on the TCR CDR3. TCRdb reanalysed the multiplex PCR reads using MiXCR and keeps one entry per CDR3 protein. The table shows nearly 600,000 distinct CDR3 sequences, with approximately 14% occurring only once. This CDR3 has 15 amino acids. Trimming took 0 bases from V and 10 from J; bases not matched to a gene: 9. Per the germline V gene, CDR1 is LNHNV and CDR2 is YYDKDF (reference sequence).

The sequenced sample was blood. The rearrangement uses TRBV15 and TRBJ2-1; TRBD2 matches 7 bases. This clonotype was obtained from a woman under 30 with Graves' ophthalmopathy. CDR3 sequence reads: CATSRDKRGVGEQFF. CDR3 in DNA: TGTGCCACCAGCAGAGATAAGCGGGGAGTTGGGGAGCAGTTCTTC.